This TCR beta chain was profiled in a study of STAT5B mutations in CD4+ large granular lymphocyte leukemia. Findings and caveats of the study: TRBV06-family usage was enriched in top patient clones (8/27) versus controls (2/35). No patients shared main leukemic clonotypes, though approximately 26% appeared at low frequency elsewhere. CD4-sorted patient repertoires seemed more clonal than healthy CD4+ repertoires.

The authors' processing: Productive clonotypes were detectable down to 2.59 x 10-5 frequency. Method: immunoSEQ multiplex PCR; TCRdb's copy keeps in-frame clones and lacks some. That table is the source of V, J and clone size, and D and trimming were worked out from the DNA. Among 20,000 to 25,000 clones listed, over 70% were seen once. This clone was detected only a few times. Antigen: not known. Trimming shortened V by 9 bases and J by 0 bases, and 9 bases separated the two germline ends. From germline, CDR1 is LNHDA and CDR2 SQIVND (reference sequence). The CDR3 is 13 amino acids. The V gene is TRBV19, the J gene TRBJ1-3; the D is unclear. The sample was CD4+ T cells from blood buffy coats. The receptor was derived from a human donor in good health. For the CDR3, the DNA is TGTGCCAGCTACAGACGCTCTGGAAACACCATATATTTT. Its translation: CASYRRSGNTIYF.